The clone carrying this TCR beta chain was seen a few times. Its antigen remains unidentified. Once extracted for a subset, genomic DNA was divided evenly among several immunoSEQ plates. Some clones are missing from TCRdb's copy, which holds only in-frame ones; the method was immunoSEQ multiplex PCR. The table has roughly 2.4 million clones, nearly 97% seen once. The CDR3 is 13 residues long. V was cut by 4 bases and J by 4 bases, with 11 bases left in between. CDR1 is SGDLS and CDR2 is YYNGEE in the germline V gene. These data come from a study of shared clonotypes between healthy human individuals. Study-level points and caveats: Measured sharing among donors was expected to vary with sequencing depth. Rarefaction exposed incomplete sorted-subset sequencing despite large depth.

The sequenced material came from naive CD4+ T cells sorted from blood. Subset described: CD45RA+ positively selected. This rearrangement joins TRBV9 to TRBJ2-5; maybe TRBD1 (6 bases). This clonotype originated in a man aged 18 to 30 in good health. The CDR3 nucleotides are TGTGCCAGCAGCCTACAGGGTGCAGAGACCCAGTACTTC. Its translation: CASSLQGAETQYF.